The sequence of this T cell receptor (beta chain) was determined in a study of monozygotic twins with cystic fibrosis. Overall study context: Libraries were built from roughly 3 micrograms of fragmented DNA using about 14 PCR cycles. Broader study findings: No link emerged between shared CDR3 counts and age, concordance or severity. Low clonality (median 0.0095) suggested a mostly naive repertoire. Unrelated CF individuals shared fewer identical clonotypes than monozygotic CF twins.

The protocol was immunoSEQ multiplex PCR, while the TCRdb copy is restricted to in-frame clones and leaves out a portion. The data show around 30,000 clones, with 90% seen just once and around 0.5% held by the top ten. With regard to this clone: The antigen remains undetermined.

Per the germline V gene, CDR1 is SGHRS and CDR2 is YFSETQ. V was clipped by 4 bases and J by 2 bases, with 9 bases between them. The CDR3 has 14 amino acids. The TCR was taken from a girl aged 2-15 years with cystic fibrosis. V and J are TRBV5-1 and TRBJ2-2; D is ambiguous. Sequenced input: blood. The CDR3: CASSLLQNTGELFF. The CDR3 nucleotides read TGCGCCAGCAGCCTCCTACAAAACACCGGGGAGCTGTTTTTT. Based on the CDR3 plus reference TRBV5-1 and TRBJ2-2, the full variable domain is KAGVTQTPRYLIKTRGQQVTLSCSPISGHRSVSWYQQTPGQGLQFLFEYFSETQRNKGNFPGRFSGRQFSNSRSEMNVSTLELGDSALYLCASSLLQNTGELFFGEGSRLTVL.